A selection of T cell receptor beta chains follows, all from one sample in a study of technical replicates of blood from several donors. Sequencing was performed with immunoSEQ multiplex PCR; in TCRdb, only in-frame clones are kept and a portion is missing. The sample holds under 70,000 clones, roughly nine tenths seen once. The sequencing sample was made of T cells isolated from PBMCs. The receptors stem from a human donor in good health. CDR3s include the opening cysteine and the closing phenylalanine or tryptophan. The D gene is left open where the match is weak. Where a row states a size, it is once, few, many or the class of an expanded clone; other rows omit it.

j_gene	d_gene	abundance	v_gene	CDR3nt	CDR3aa
TRBJ2-5	NA	NA	TRBV6-1	TGTGCCAGCAGTGAAGCAGGGGTTGGTGAGACCCAGTACTTC	CASSEAGVGETQYF
TRBJ2-2	NA	NA	TRBV5-1	TGCGCCAGCAGCTTTTACATCTTCGAGGAGCGGAACACCGGGGAGCTGTTTTTT	CASSFYIFEERNTGELFF
TRBJ2-3	NA	NA	TRBV7-7	TGTGCCAGCAGCCCCGCTAGGGGAGATACGCAGTATTTT	CASSPARGDTQYF
TRBJ2-6	NA	NA	TRBV7-3	TGTGCCAGCAGCCAGGTGGTATCTGGGGCCAACGTCCTGACTTTC	CASSQVVSGANVLTF
TRBJ2-5	NA	once	TRBV5-6	TGTGCCAGCAGCCCTTACTCCCAAGAGACCCAGTACTTC	CASSPYSQETQYF
TRBJ2-7	TRBD1	NA	TRBV19	TGTGCCAGTAGTGCCCGGACAGGCGGACAAATAAGCTCCTACGAGCAGTACTTC	CASSARTGGQISSYEQYF
TRBJ1-5	NA	NA	TRBV19	TGTGCCAGTAGTATAGCGCTCCGGAGGCAGCCCCAGCATTTT	CASSIALRRQPQHF
TRBJ2-1	TRBD1	NA	TRBV2	TGTGCCAGCAGTGAGGGACAGGTTAGCTACAATGAGCAGTTCTTC	CASSEGQVSYNEQFF
TRBJ2-7	NA	NA	TRBV21-1	TGTGCCAGCAGCGCTAACCCCCAACTAGCGGGAGGAACCTACGAGCAGTACTTC	CASSANPQLAGGTYEQYF
TRBJ2-3	NA	NA	TRBV9	TGTGCCAGCAGCGTCGACTTATCAGGCACAGATACGCAGTATTTT	CASSVDLSGTDTQYF
TRBJ1-4	TRBD1	NA	TRBV12-5	TGTGCTAGTGGCCCCGACAGGGGGGCTGAAAAACTGTTTTTT	CASGPDRGAEKLFF
TRBJ2-3	TRBD2	NA	TRBV5-6	TGTGCCAGCAGCTTAGCGGGATTGTTGACAGATACGCAGTATTTT	CASSLAGLLTDTQYF
TRBJ1-5	NA	NA	TRBV28	TGTGCCAGCAGACCCCCGGTCGTCAATCAGCCCCAGCATTTT	CASRPPVVNQPQHF
TRBJ1-2	NA	once	TRBV5-1	TGCGCCAGCAGCCCTACCGGACTCGACTATGGCTACACCTTC	CASSPTGLDYGYTF
TRBJ2-7	NA	once	TRBV5-4	TGTGCCAGCAGCTTGGATCGTCCAGACTACGAGCAGTACTTC	CASSLDRPDYEQYF
TRBJ2-1	TRBD2	few	TRBV28	TGTGCCTCAAAGGGGGTAGCGGGATACTACAATGAGCAGTTCTTC	CASKGVAGYYNEQFF
TRBJ2-3	NA	NA	TRBV9	TGTGCCAGCAGCGTAGCCCTGGAGGGATTGGATACGCAGTATTTT	CASSVALEGLDTQYF
TRBJ2-1	TRBD1	NA	TRBV18	TGTGCCAGCTCACCCCTGACAGGGGCCTACAATGAGCAGTTCTTC	CASSPLTGAYNEQFF
TRBJ2-2	NA	NA	TRBV2	TGTGCCAGCAGGGGCAACGCCGGGGAGCTGTTTTTT	CASRGNAGELFF
TRBJ2-7	NA	NA	TRBV2	TGTGCCAGTCGGACTATGATCTCCTACGAGCAGTACTTC	CASRTMISYEQYF
TRBJ1-5	NA	NA	TRBV28	TGTGCCAGCAGAGAACAGGGCGGCAATCAGCCCCAGCATTTT	CASREQGGNQPQHF
TRBJ2-1	TRBD1	NA	TRBV5-4	TGTGCCAGCAGCCCAAAAAGCCAAGGACAGGGAAGTGGTGAGCAGTTCTTC	CASSPKSQGQGSGEQFF
TRBJ2-3	TRBD1	NA	TRBV6-1	TGTGCCAGCAGTGAACTCCAGGGGGGCACAGATACGCAGTATTTT	CASSELQGGTDTQYF
TRBJ1-1	NA	NA	TRBV5-4	TGTGCCAGCAGCTTGCCGGGACAACTTGAAGCTTTCTTT	CASSLPGQLEAFF
TRBJ2-2	TRBD1	NA	TRBV7-2	TGTGCCAGCAGCTTAGGACAGGGGGCTAGTATCACCGGGGAGCTGTTTTTT	CASSLGQGASITGELFF
TRBJ2-3	NA	NA	TRBV9	TGTGCCAGCAGCGTAGGTAGTGGCGGTCCCGATACGCAGTATTTT	CASSVGSGGPDTQYF
TRBJ1-1	NA	NA	TRBV5-1	TGCGCCAGCAGCCCAAAGGGGGAGCACACTGAAGCTTTCTTT	CASSPKGEHTEAFF
TRBJ2-7	TRBD2	NA	TRBV27	TGTGCCAGCAGTTTAAGTGGGACTAGCGGGAGATACGAGCAGTACTTC	CASSLSGTSGRYEQYF
TRBJ2-3	NA	NA	TRBV6-6	TGTGCCAGCTACGGGGGACGTCTGGGTACAGATACGCAGTATTTT	CASYGGRLGTDTQYF
TRBJ2-3	NA	NA	TRBV29-1	TGCAGCGTTGAAGCGAGGCTAGCTAGAGATACGCAGTATTTT	CSVEARLARDTQYF
TRBJ1-2	NA	NA	TRBV5-1	TGCGCCAGCAGCTGGGGGCGTATTCCTGACTATGGCTACACCTTC	CASSWGRIPDYGYTF
TRBJ1-1	TRBD1	NA	TRBV29-1	TGCAGCTCCGCCCAGGACAGGGGGGACACTGAAGCTTTCTTT	CSSAQDRGDTEAFF
TRBJ1-1	NA	NA	TRBV7-2	TGTGCCAGCAGCCAAGACAGGCGGAACACTGAAGCTTTCTTT	CASSQDRRNTEAFF
TRBJ2-7	TRBD2	NA	TRBV11-3	TGTGCCAGCAGCCCCCGACCGGGACTAATATACGAGCAGTACTTC	CASSPRPGLIYEQYF
TRBJ1-1	TRBD1	NA	TRBV19	TGTGCCAGTAGTATAGTTCGGACAGGGCAGGTGCGAGCTTTCTTT	CASSIVRTGQVRAFF
TRBJ1-3	TRBD1	NA	TRBV19	TGTGCCAGTTCGAGCTTTAGGACAGGGGAGGGAAACACCATATATTTT	CASSSFRTGEGNTIYF
TRBJ2-7	TRBD1	NA	TRBV27	TGTGCCAGCAGCCCGGGACAGTCCTACGAGCAGTACTTC	CASSPGQSYEQYF
TRBJ1-4	NA	NA	TRBV7-9	TGTGCCAGCAGCCTTACAGGGTCGTTATCGGAAAAACTGTTTTTT	CASSLTGSLSEKLFF
TRBJ1-2	NA	NA	TRBV5-1	TGCGCCAGCAGCCTTCCGGGACACATCTACTATGGCTACACCTTC	CASSLPGHIYYGYTF
TRBJ1-1	NA	once	TRBV6-5	TGTGCCAGCAGGGGGGGGACTGAAGCTTTCTTT	CASRGGTEAFF
TRBJ2-3	NA	NA	TRBV6-5	TGTGCCAGCAGTTACGAGGCTTCCACTAGCACAGATACGCAGTATTTT	CASSYEASTSTDTQYF
TRBJ2-5	TRBD2	NA	TRBV5-4	TGTGCCAGCAGCTTATCTAGCGGGGAAGCGGAGACCCAGTACTTC	CASSLSSGEAETQYF
TRBJ2-5	NA	NA	TRBV27	TGTGCCAGCAGTATCTTCCGACTGGAGACCCAGTACTTC	CASSIFRLETQYF
TRBJ2-1	TRBD2	NA	TRBV5-4	TGTGCCAGCAGCCCCACTAGCGGGAGGAGCAATGAGCAGTTCTTC	CASSPTSGRSNEQFF
TRBJ1-1	NA	NA	TRBV30	TGTGCCTGGACTAGGGGGAACACTGAAGCTTTCTTT	CAWTRGNTEAFF
TRBJ2-7	NA	NA	TRBV28	TGTGCCAGCAGTTACTTAGTTGCAGGGAAGAATGGTTACGAGCAGTACTTC	CASSYLVAGKNGYEQYF
TRBJ2-3	TRBD2	NA	TRBV4-2	TGTGCCAGCAGCCAGGCTTTGGGGCGGGAGCTCGCAGATACGCAGTATTTT	CASSQALGRELADTQYF
TRBJ1-5	TRBD1	NA	TRBV18	TGTGCCAGCTCACCTCAACAGGGGGAGCCCCAGCATTTT	CASSPQQGEPQHF
TRBJ2-5	TRBD1	NA	TRBV6-5	TGTGCCAGCAGTTACACCGGGACAGCCAAAGAGACCCAGTACTTC	CASSYTGTAKETQYF
TRBJ1-2	NA	NA	TRBV28	TGTGCCAGCAGCCTGGGGCAGGGGCGTTTTTATGGCTACACCTTC	CASSLGQGRFYGYTF
TRBJ1-2	TRBD1	NA	TRBV10-3	TGTGCCATCAGCACAGGGGGCGCCCGGTATGGCTACACCTTC	CAISTGGARYGYTF
TRBJ2-1	TRBD2	NA	TRBV10-1	TGCGCCACCGAGACCGAAGGCAGCGGGAGGCTCCGCTCCTACAATGAGCAGTTCTTC	CATETEGSGRLRSYNEQFF
TRBJ2-7	NA	NA	TRBV6-1	TGTGCCAGCCTCGAAGCCGGGAGCGAGCAGTACTTC	CASLEAGSEQYF
TRBJ2-7	TRBD2	NA	TRBV5-1	TGCGCCAGCAGCCTAGGACAAAACAGCGGGACTAGCTTCTACGAGCAGTACTTC	CASSLGQNSGTSFYEQYF
TRBJ1-5	NA	NA	TRBV6-5	TGTGCCAGCAGCCTACAGGTCGGCAATCAGCCCCAGCATTTT	CASSLQVGNQPQHF